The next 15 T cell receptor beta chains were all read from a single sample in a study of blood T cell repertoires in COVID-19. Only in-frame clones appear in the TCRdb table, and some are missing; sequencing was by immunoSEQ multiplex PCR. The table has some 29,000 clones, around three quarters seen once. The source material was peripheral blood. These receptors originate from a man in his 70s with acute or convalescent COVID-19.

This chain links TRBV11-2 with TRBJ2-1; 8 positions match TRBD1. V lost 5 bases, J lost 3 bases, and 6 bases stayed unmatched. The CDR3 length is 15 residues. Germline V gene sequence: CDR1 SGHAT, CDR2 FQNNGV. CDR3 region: CASSQRGQGYNEQFF. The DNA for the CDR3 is TGTGCCAGCAGCCAGCGAGGACAGGGCTACAATGAGCAGTTCTTC.

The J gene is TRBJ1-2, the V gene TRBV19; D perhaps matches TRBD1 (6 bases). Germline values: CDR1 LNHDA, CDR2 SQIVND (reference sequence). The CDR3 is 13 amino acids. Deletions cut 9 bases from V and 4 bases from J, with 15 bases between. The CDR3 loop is CASLTGLFYGYTF. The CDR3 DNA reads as TGTGCCAGCCTTACAGGGTTGTTCTATGGCTACACCTTC.

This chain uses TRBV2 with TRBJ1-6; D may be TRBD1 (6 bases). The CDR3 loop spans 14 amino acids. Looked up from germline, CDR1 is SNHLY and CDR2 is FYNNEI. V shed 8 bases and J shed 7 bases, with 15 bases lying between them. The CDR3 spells CASSTHRVNSPLHF. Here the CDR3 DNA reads TGTGCCAGCTCCACCCACAGGGTCAATTCACCCCTCCACTTT. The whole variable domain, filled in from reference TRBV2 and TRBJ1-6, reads EPEVTQTPSHQVTQMGQEVILRCVPISNHLYFYWYRQILGQKVEFLVSFYNNEISEKSEIFDDQFSVERPDGSNFTLKIRSTKLEDSAMYFCASSTHRVNSPLHFGNGTRLTVT.

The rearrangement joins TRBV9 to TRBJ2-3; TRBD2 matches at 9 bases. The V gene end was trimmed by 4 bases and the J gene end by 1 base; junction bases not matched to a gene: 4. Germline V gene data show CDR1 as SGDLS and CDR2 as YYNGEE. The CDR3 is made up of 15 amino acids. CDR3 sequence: CASSPRTSGTDTQYF. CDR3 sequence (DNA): TGTGCCAGCAGCCCGCGGACTAGCGGCACAGATACGCAGTATTTT.

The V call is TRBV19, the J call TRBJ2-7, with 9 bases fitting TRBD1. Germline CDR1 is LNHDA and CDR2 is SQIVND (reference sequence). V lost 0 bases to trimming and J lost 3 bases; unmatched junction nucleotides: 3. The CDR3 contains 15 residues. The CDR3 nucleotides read TGTGCCAGTAGTATAGATTCGGGACAGGGCTACGAGCAGTACTTC. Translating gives CASSIDSGQGYEQYF.

The CDR3 spells CASNPNYEQYF. The CDR3 DNA follows: TGTGCCAGCAATCCCAACTACGAGCAGTACTTC. This rearrangement joins TRBV21-1 to TRBJ2-7; the table's D gene call, TRBD1, was not cross checked with the DNA. TRBV21-1 is a documented pseudogene. CDR3 length equals 11 residues.

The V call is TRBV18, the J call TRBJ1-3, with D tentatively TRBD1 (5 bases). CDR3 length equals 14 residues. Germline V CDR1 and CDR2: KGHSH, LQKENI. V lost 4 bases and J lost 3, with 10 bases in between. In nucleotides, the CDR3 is TGTGCCAGCTCACTTCAGGGTAATGGAAACACCATATATTTT. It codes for CASSLQGNGNTIYF.

The CDR3 bases are TGTGCCTGCTTTCAAGGGGTTGCTGAAAAACTGTTTTTT. Protein: CACFQGVAEKLFF. This chain uses TRBV30 with TRBJ1-4; D perhaps matches TRBD1 (5 bases). This CDR3 contains 13 residues. Germline V gene lookup returns CDR1 GTSNPN and CDR2 SVGIG (reference sequence). The V end lost 6 bases, the J end lost 7 bases, and 15 bases lay between the germline ends. Full variable domain (rest looked up from reference TRBV30 and TRBJ1-4): SQTIHQWPATLVQPVGSPLSLECTVEGTSNPNLYWYRQAAGRGLQLLFYSVGIGQISSEVPQNLSASRPQDRQFILSSKKLLLSDSGFYLCACFQGVAEKLFFGSGTQLSVL.

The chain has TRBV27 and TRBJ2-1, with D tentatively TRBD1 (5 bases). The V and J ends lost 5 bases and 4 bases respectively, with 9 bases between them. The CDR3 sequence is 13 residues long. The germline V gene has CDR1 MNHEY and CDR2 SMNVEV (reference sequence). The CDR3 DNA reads TGTGCCAGCAGTACGACAGAATACAATGAGCAGTTCTTC. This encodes CASSTTEYNEQFF.

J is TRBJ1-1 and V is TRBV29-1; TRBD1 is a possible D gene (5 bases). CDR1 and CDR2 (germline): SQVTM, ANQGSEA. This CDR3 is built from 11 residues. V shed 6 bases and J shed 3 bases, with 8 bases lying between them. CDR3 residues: CSVGHYTEAFF. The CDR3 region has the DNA TGCAGCGTCGGACATTACACTGAAGCTTTCTTT.

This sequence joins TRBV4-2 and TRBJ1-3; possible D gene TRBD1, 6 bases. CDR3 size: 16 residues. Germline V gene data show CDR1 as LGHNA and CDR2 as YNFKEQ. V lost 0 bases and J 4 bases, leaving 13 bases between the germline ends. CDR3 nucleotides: TGTGCCAGCAGCCAAGAAGTACGGGGGGCAGGAAACACCATATATTTT. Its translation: CASSQEVRGAGNTIYF.

The CDR3 DNA reads as TGTGCCAGCAGCTTAGATCTCGGGGGAGAAGTAACGCAGTATTTT. This codes for CASSLDLGGEVTQYF. The chain joins TRBV11-2 to TRBJ2-3, with D possibly being TRBD2 (6 bases). V was cut by 0 bases and J by 9 bases, with 16 bases left in between. The CDR3 is 15 amino acids. Germline V gene sequence: CDR1 SGHAT, CDR2 FQNNGV.

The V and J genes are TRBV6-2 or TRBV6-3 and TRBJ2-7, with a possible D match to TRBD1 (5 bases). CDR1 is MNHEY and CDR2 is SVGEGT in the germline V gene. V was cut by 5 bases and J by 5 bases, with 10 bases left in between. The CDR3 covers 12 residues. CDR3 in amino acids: CASSPRRDEQYF. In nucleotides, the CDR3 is TGTGCCAGCAGTCCCCGCAGGGACGAGCAGTACTTC.

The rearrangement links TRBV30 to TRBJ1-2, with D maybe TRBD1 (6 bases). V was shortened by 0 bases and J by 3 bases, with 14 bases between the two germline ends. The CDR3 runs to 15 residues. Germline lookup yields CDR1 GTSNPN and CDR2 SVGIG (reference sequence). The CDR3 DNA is TGTGCCTGGAGTGTAGGTGCGGGGGGCGACTATGGCTACACCTTC. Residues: CAWSVGAGGDYGYTF.

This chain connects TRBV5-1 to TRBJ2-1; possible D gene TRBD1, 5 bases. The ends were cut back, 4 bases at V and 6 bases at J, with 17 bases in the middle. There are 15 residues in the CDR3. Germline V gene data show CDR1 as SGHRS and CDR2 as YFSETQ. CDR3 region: CASSSRGGAINEQFF. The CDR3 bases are TGCGCCAGCAGCAGCAGAGGTGGGGCGATCAATGAGCAGTTCTTC.